This T cell receptor (beta chain) was profiled in a study of blood T cell repertoires in COVID-19. At the level of the study: From the United States, Italy and Spain came samples of acute and convalescent COVID-19. The analysed material was cDNA or gDNA that came from T cells, B-cell-depleted T cells, or PBMCs.

CDR3 size: 16 residues. The J segment lost 4 bases and the V segment lost 9 bases, leaving 9 bases of the junction unmatched. The germline V gene encodes CDR1 LNHDA and CDR2 SQIVND (reference sequence). Under the authors' procedure: Reference gene primer amplification gave nucleated cell count estimates. The table came from immunoSEQ multiplex PCR; TCRdb's copy has only in-frame clones and leaves some out. The V and J calls and clone size are taken from that table; D and trimming were inferred from the DNA. This sample has approximately 10,000 clones, with approximately 86% found just once. Specimen: peripheral blood. This TCR came from a human donor with active COVID-19. The donor label of this sample is uncertain. This chain joins TRBV19 and TRBJ2-2; 12 nucleotides agree with TRBD2. CDR3 nucleotide sequence: TGTGCCAGAGATGCCCGACTAGCGGGAGTCACCGGGGAGCTGTTTTTT. It specifies CARDARLAGVTGELFF.